The clone carrying this TCR beta chain was counted between two and nine times. Its antigen is still unknown. This record belongs to a study of cytomegalovirus exposure and HLA in healthy donors. Study findings and constraints: Investigators reported 150 to 200 TCR beta chains as tied to cytomegalovirus.

The donors were members of the validation cohort comprising some 120 subjects, separate from the roughly 730-subject first cohort. Losses at the gene ends were 2 bases for V and 9 bases for J; bases not matched to a gene: 10. The CDR3 is made up of 16 amino acids. Germline assignment: CDR1 MGHRA and CDR2 YSYEKL. The table came from immunoSEQ multiplex PCR; TCRdb's copy has only in-frame clones and leaves some out. The profile covers roughly 250,000 clones, with almost 90% appearing a single time and under 0.4% taken by the ten largest. Specimen: PBMCs. J is TRBJ1-6 and V is TRBV4-1; the match to TRBD1 covers 7 bases. The origin of this receptor is a young woman in good health and CMV-seronegative. The CDR3 bases are TGCGCCAGCAGCCAATCTTTCCCAGGGGGTTTTTCACCCCTCCACTTT. This translates into CASSQSFPGGFSPLHF.